The 3 T cell receptor beta chains below all came from one sample that was sequenced in a study of T cell responses to AZD1222 COVID-19 vaccine. Sequencing used immunoSEQ multiplex PCR; TCRdb keeps in-frame clones, though not all of them. The data show some 110,000 clones, more than 70% seen once. Sequenced material: peripheral blood, taken 28 days after the second AZD1222 dose. The receptors come from an adult who received the AZD1222 COVID-19 vaccine.

In its sample, this clone was seen many times. This sequence joins TRBV11-1 and TRBJ1-3, with a tentative D call TRBD1 (5 bases). The CDR3 is made up of 13 amino acids. Germline CDR1 is SGHAT and CDR2 is FQDESV (reference sequence). V was clipped by 3 bases and J by 4 bases, with 7 bases between them. The CDR3 nucleotides read TGTGCCAGCAGCTTTCGACAGGGAAACACCATATATTTT. Protein product: CASSFRQGNTIYF.

This chain links TRBV5-1 with TRBJ1-1; a weak D match, TRBD1 (6 bases). Germline V lookup: CDR1 SGHRS, CDR2 YFSETQ. V was cut by 4 bases and J by 6 bases, with 13 bases left in between. This CDR3 has 13 residues. CDR3 amino acids: CASSPAGGAEAFF. DNA of the CDR3: TGCGCCAGCAGCCCGGCCGGGGGCGCTGAAGCTTTCTTT.

The chain carries TRBV28 and TRBJ1-2, with unresolved D. Looked up from germline, CDR1 is MDHEN and CDR2 is SYDVKM. The CDR3 has 13 amino acids. Trimming removed 5 bases at V and 5 bases at J, with 12 bases between. The CDR3 bases are TGTGCCAGCAGTCACGATGATTTGTATGGCTACACCTTC. Translation gives CASSHDDLYGYTF.